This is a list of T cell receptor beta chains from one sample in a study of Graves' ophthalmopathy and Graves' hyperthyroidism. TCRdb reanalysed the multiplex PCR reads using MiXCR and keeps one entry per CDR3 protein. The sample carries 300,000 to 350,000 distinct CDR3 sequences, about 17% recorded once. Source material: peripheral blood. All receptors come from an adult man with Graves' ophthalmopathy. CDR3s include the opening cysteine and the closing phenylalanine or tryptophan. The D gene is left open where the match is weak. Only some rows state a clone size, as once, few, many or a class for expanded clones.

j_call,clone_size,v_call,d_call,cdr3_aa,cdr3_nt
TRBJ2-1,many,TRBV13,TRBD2,CASSPPLGGSVDEQFF,TGTGCCAGCAGCCCCCCCCTGGGCGGGAGTGTCGATGAGCAGTTCTTC
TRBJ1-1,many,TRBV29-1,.,CSGGEVNTEAFF,TGCAGCGGCGGGGAGGTGAACACTGAAGCTTTCTTT
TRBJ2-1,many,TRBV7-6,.,CASSKKHGNEQFF,TGTGCCAGCAGCAAGAAGCACGGCAATGAGCAGTTCTTC
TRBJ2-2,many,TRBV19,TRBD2,CVSTESGGTTGELFF,TGTGTCAGTACCGAAAGCGGGGGGACCACCGGGGAGCTGTTTTTT
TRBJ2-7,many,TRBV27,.,CASSPDRLKTYEQYF,TGTGCCAGCAGCCCAGACAGATTAAAGACCTACGAGCAGTACTTC
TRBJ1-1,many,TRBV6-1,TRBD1,CASSAYDRGNTEAFF,TGTGCCAGCAGTGCTTATGACAGGGGGAACACTGAAGCTTTCTTT
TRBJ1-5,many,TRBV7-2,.,CASSLASISNQPQHF,TGTGCCAGCAGCTTAGCTTCAATTAGCAATCAGCCCCAGCATTTT
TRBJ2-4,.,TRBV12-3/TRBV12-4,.,CASSRPRLDKNIQYF,TGTGCCAGCAGTCGGCCGCGACTTGACAAAAACATTCAGTACTTC
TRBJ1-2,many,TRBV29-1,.,CSAWDGANYGYTF,TGCAGCGCTTGGGACGGAGCTAACTATGGCTACACCTTC
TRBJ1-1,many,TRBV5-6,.,CASSPTMGALNTEAFF,TGTGCCAGCAGTCCGACTATGGGGGCCCTGAACACTGAAGCTTTCTTT
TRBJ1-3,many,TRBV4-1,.,CASSPGHISGNTIYF,TGCGCCAGCAGCCCGGGACATATCTCTGGAAACACCATATATTTT
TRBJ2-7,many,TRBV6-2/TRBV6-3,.,CASNPTGNYEQYF,TGTGCCAGCAATCCTACAGGAAACTACGAGCAGTACTTC
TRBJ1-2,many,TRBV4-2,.,CASSQDRRGLYGYTF,TGTGCCAGCAGCCAAGATAGGAGGGGTCTCTATGGCTACACCTTC
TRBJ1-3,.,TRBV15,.,CATSRVSGNTIYF,TGTGCCACCAGCAGAGTCTCTGGAAACACCATATATTTT
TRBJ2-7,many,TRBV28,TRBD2,CASSLSGGAYEQYF,TGTGCCAGCAGTTTATCCGGGGGGGCCTACGAGCAGTACTTC
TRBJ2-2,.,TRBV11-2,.,CASSLGGTSNTGELFF,TGTGCCAGCAGCTTGGGCGGGACGTCGAACACCGGGGAGCTGTTTTTT
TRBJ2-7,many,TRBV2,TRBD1,CASQLTGTDLQQYF,TGTGCCAGCCAGTTGACAGGGACCGACTTGCAGCAGTACTTC
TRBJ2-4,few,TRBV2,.,CASSLGGRGAKNIQYF,TGTGCCAGCAGTCTCGGGGGACGAGGCGCCAAAAACATTCAGTACTTC
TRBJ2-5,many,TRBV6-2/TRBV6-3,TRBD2,CASSHRGLAQETQYF,TGTGCCAGCAGTCATCGAGGACTAGCTCAAGAGACCCAGTACTTC
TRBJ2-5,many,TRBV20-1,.,CSAEPKETQYF,TGCAGTGCTGAACCAAAAGAGACCCAGTACTTC
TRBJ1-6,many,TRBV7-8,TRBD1,CASRILRDRGNSPLHF,TGTGCCAGCAGAATCCTCCGGGACAGGGGTAATTCACCCCTCCACTTT
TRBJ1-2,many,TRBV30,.,CAWSDRSLDGYTF,TGTGCCTGGAGTGACCGGAGTCTGGATGGCTACACCTTC
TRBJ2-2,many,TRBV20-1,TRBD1,CSAYGQGRQITGELFF,TGCAGTGCATACGGACAGGGACGGCAGATCACCGGGGAGCTGTTTTTT
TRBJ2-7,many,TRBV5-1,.,CASSLDTGSSYEQYF,TGCGCCAGCAGCTTGGACACCGGATCCTCCTACGAGCAGTACTTC
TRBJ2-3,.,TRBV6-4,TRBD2,CASSDSAGGSTDTQYF,TGTGCCAGCAGTGACTCAGCGGGAGGTAGCACAGATACGCAGTATTTT
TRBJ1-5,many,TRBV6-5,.,CASSYLSDQPQHF,TGTGCCAGCAGTTATCTCTCCGATCAGCCCCAGCATTTT
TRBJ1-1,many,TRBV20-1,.,CSARDAGTDDTEAFF,TGCAGTGCTAGAGATGCCGGGACCGATGACACTGAAGCTTTCTTT
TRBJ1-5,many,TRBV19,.,CASSIIRAGQPQHF,TGTGCCAGTAGTATCATCAGGGCCGGTCAGCCCCAGCATTTT
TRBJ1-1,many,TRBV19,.,CASSIDGPQNTEAFF,TGTGCCAGTAGTATAGACGGGCCACAGAACACTGAAGCTTTCTTT
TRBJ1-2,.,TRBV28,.,CASTSSLNYGYTF,TGTGCCAGCACCTCCAGTTTAAACTATGGCTACACCTTC
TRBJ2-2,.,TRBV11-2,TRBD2,CASNEGLAGAMNTGELFF,TGTGCCAGCAACGAAGGTCTAGCGGGGGCCATGAACACCGGGGAGCTGTTTTTT
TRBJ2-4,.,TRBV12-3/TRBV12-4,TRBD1,CASTVTGGRPYF,TGTGCCAGCACCGTTACAGGGGGTCGTCCGTACTTC
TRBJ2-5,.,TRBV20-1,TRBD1,CSANPGQGHQETQYF,TGCAGTGCTAATCCGGGACAGGGGCACCAAGAGACCCAGTACTTC
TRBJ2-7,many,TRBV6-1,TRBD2,CASSALAGTYEQYF,TGTGCCAGCAGTGCGTTAGCGGGGACCTACGAGCAGTACTTC
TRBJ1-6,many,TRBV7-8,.,CASSTRGNRDSPLHF,TGTGCCAGCAGCACCCGGGGAAACCGGGATTCACCCCTCCACTTT
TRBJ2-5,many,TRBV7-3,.,CASSLDYQETQYF,TGTGCCAGCAGCTTAGATTACCAAGAGACCCAGTACTTC
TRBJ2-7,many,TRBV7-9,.,CASSLSPTGVGYEQYF,TGTGCCAGCAGCCTTAGCCCGACAGGAGTAGGATACGAGCAGTACTTC
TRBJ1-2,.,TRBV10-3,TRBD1,CAISLDRESSGYTF,TGTGCCATCAGCTTAGACAGGGAATCCTCTGGCTACACCTTC